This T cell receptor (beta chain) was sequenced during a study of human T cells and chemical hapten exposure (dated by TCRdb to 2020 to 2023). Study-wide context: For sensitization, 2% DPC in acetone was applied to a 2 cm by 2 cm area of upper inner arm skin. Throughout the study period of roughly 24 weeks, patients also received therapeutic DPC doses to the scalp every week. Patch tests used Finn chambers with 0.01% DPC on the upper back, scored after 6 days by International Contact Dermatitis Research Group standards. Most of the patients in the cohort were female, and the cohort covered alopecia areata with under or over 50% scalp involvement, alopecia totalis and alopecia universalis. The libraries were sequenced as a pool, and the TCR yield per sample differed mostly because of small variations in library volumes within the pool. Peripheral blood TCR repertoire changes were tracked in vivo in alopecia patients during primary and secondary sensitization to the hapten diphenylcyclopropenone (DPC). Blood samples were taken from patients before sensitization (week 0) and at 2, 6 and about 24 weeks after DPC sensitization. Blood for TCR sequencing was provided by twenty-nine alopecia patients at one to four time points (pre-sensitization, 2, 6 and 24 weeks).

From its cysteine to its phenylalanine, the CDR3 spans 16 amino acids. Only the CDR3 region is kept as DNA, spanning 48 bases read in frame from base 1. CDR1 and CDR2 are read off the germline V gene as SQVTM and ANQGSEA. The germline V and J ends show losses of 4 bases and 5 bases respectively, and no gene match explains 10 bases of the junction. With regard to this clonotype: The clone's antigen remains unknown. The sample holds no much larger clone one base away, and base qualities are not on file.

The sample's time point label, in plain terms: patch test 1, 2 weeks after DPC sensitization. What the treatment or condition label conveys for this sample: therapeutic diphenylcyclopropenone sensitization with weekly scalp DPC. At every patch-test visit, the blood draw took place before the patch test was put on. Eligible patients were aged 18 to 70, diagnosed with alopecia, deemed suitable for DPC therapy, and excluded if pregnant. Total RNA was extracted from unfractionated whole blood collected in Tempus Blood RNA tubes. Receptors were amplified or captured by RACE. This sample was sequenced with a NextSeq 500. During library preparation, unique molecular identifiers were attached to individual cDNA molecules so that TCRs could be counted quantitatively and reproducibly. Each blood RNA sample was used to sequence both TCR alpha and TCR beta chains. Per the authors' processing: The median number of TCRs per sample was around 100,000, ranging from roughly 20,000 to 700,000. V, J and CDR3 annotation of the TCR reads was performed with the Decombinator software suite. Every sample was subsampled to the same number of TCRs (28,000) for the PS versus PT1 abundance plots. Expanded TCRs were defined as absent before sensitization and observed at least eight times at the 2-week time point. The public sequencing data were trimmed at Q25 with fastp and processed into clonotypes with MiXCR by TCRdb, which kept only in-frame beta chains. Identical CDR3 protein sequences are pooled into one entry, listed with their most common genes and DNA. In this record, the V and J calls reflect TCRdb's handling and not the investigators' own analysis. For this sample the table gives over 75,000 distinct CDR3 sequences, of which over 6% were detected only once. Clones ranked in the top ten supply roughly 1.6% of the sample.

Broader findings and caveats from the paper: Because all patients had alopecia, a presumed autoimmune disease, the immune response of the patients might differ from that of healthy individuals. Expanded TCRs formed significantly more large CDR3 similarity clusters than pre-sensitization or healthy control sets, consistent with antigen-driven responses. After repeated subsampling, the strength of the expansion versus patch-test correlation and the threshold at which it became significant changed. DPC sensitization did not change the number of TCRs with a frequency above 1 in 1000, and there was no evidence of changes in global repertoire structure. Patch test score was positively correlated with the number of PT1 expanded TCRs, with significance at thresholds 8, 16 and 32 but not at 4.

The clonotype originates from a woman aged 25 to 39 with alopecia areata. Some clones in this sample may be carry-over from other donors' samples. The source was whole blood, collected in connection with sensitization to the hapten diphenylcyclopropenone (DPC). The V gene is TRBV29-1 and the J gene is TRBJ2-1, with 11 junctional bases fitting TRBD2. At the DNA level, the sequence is TGCAGCGTTGGGGGGCTAGCGGGGGGAGTAAACAATGAGCAGTTCTTC. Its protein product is CSVGGLAGGVNNEQFF.